Listed below are T cell receptor beta chains from one sample, sequenced in a study of T-cell memory formation after mild COVID-19. TCRdb re-called the 5' RACE reads through MiXCR, storing one row per CDR3 protein. The sample comprises roughly 510,000 distinct CDR3 sequences, 17% of which are singletons, and roughly 7.7% rests with the top ten. The sequenced sample consisted of PBMCs or a T cell subset sorted from them (not recorded which). The receptors were gathered from an adult woman who had mild COVID-19 (a few samples of this study predate the infection). Cell type and time point are not known. Each CDR3 is given with its conserved first and last residue. A D gene is named only where the DNA matches it firmly. Some rows mark clone size as missing; the rest say once, few, many or name a class of expanded clone.

j_gene: TRBJ1-2; d_gene: TRBD1; abundance: -; v_gene: TRBV4-1; CDR3aa: CASSQEGADYSYTF; CDR3nt: TGCGCCAGCAGCCAGGAGGGGGCAGACTATAGCTACACCTTC
j_gene: TRBJ2-3; d_gene: -; abundance: few; v_gene: TRBV18; CDR3aa: CASSPSRQITDTQYF; CDR3nt: TGTGCCAGCTCACCATCTCGACAGATCACAGATACGCAGTATTTT
j_gene: TRBJ2-7; d_gene: -; abundance: few; v_gene: TRBV20-1; CDR3aa: CSARDRGTESEQYF; CDR3nt: TGCAGTGCTAGAGATAGGGGGACCGAAAGCGAGCAGTACTTC
j_gene: TRBJ2-1; d_gene: TRBD2; abundance: -; v_gene: TRBV14; CDR3aa: CASSPLGSGNNEQFF; CDR3nt: TGTGCCAGCAGCCCCCTAGGTAGCGGGAACAATGAGCAGTTCTTC
j_gene: TRBJ2-2; d_gene: -; abundance: -; v_gene: TRBV10-3; CDR3aa: CAISDGSTQNTGELFF; CDR3nt: TGTGCCATCAGTGACGGTTCCACCCAGAACACCGGGGAGCTGTTTTTT
j_gene: TRBJ1-5; d_gene: TRBD1; abundance: few; v_gene: TRBV5-1; CDR3aa: CASSPTATGSIRNQPQHF; CDR3nt: TGCGCCAGCAGCCCCACCGCGACAGGGAGCATTCGCAATCAGCCCCAGCATTTT
j_gene: TRBJ1-4; d_gene: -; abundance: -; v_gene: TRBV27; CDR3aa: CASSRGSNEKLFF; CDR3nt: TGTGCCAGCAGTCGGGGTTCTAATGAAAAACTGTTTTTT
j_gene: TRBJ1-3; d_gene: TRBD1; abundance: -; v_gene: TRBV19; CDR3aa: CASTQGARGNTIYF; CDR3nt: TGTGCCAGTACCCAGGGGGCGAGGGGAAACACCATATATTTT
j_gene: TRBJ1-1; d_gene: -; abundance: few; v_gene: TRBV7-9; CDR3aa: CASSLPRGSGEDMNTEAFF; CDR3nt: TGTGCCAGCAGCTTACCACGGGGCTCGGGGGAGGATATGAACACTGAAGCTTTCTTT
j_gene: TRBJ2-3; d_gene: -; abundance: -; v_gene: TRBV7-8; CDR3aa: CASSLAPAGVTDTQYF; CDR3nt: TGTGCCAGCAGCTTAGCGCCGGCAGGGGTTACAGATACGCAGTATTTT
j_gene: TRBJ1-4; d_gene: -; abundance: few; v_gene: TRBV7-9; CDR3aa: CASSRVSPNEKLFF; CDR3nt: TGTGCCAGCAGCCGGGTCAGTCCTAATGAAAAACTGTTTTTT
j_gene: TRBJ1-2; d_gene: TRBD1; abundance: few; v_gene: TRBV6-2/TRBV6-3; CDR3aa: CASRLTGGRYGYTF; CDR3nt: TGTGCCAGCAGACTGACAGGGGGCCGATATGGCTACACCTTC
j_gene: TRBJ2-3; d_gene: -; abundance: -; v_gene: TRBV2; CDR3aa: CASKEGGTGTQYF; CDR3nt: TGTGCCAGCAAGGAGGGAGGAACCGGTACGCAGTATTTT
j_gene: TRBJ2-7; d_gene: TRBD2; abundance: -; v_gene: TRBV12-3/TRBV12-4; CDR3aa: CASRRDLGRDEQYF; CDR3nt: TGTGCCAGCAGGAGGGACCTAGGGAGGGACGAGCAGTACTTC
j_gene: TRBJ2-7; d_gene: TRBD2; abundance: -; v_gene: TRBV7-6; CDR3aa: CASSLAEAGGPYEQYF; CDR3nt: TGTGCCAGCAGCTTAGCTGAGGCGGGAGGGCCATACGAGCAGTACTTC
j_gene: TRBJ2-5; d_gene: -; abundance: few; v_gene: TRBV7-2; CDR3aa: CASSRRGKETQYF; CDR3nt: TGTGCCAGCAGCCGTAGGGGGAAAGAGACCCAGTACTTC
j_gene: TRBJ1-2; d_gene: TRBD1; abundance: -; v_gene: TRBV29-1; CDR3aa: CSVGTGRLNYGYTF; CDR3nt: TGCAGCGTAGGGACAGGGAGACTTAACTATGGCTACACCTTC
j_gene: TRBJ2-2; d_gene: -; abundance: few; v_gene: TRBV7-2; CDR3aa: CASSLWRNTGELFF; CDR3nt: TGTGCCAGCAGCTTATGGAGAAACACCGGGGAGCTGTTTTTT
j_gene: TRBJ1-5; d_gene: TRBD1; abundance: -; v_gene: TRBV5-6; CDR3aa: CASSLAADRGNQPQHF; CDR3nt: TGTGCCAGCAGCTTGGCCGCGGACAGGGGCAATCAGCCCCAGCATTTT
j_gene: TRBJ2-3; d_gene: TRBD2; abundance: -; v_gene: TRBV5-1; CDR3aa: CASSLTSGDTDTQYF; CDR3nt: TGCGCCAGCAGCCTGACTAGCGGGGACACAGATACGCAGTATTTT
j_gene: TRBJ2-1; d_gene: -; abundance: many; v_gene: TRBV12-3/TRBV12-4; CDR3aa: CASSLFGGRDEQFF; CDR3nt: TGTGCCAGCAGTTTATTCGGGGGGCGAGACGAGCAGTTCTTC
j_gene: TRBJ1-2; d_gene: -; abundance: few; v_gene: TRBV6-1; CDR3aa: CASSASFIQRANYGYTF; CDR3nt: TGTGCCAGCAGTGCCTCCTTCATTCAGCGAGCTAACTATGGCTACACCTTC
j_gene: TRBJ2-3; d_gene: TRBD1; abundance: -; v_gene: TRBV24-1; CDR3aa: CATSEPTGPDTQYF; CDR3nt: TGTGCCACCAGTGAACCGACAGGGCCAGATACGCAGTATTTT
j_gene: TRBJ1-1; d_gene: -; abundance: -; v_gene: TRBV5-5; CDR3aa: CASSRAMSEAFF; CDR3nt: TGTGCCAGCAGCCGTGCCATGTCTGAAGCTTTCTTT
j_gene: TRBJ1-5; d_gene: -; abundance: few; v_gene: TRBV7-8; CDR3aa: CASSSTPGVHSNQPQHF; CDR3nt: TGTGCCAGCAGCTCAACACCAGGGGTCCATAGCAATCAGCCCCAGCATTTT
j_gene: TRBJ2-3; d_gene: -; abundance: -; v_gene: TRBV28; CDR3aa: CASSLSGLYTQYF; CDR3nt: TGTGCCAGCAGTTTATCTGGCCTGTATACGCAGTATTTT
j_gene: TRBJ1-1; d_gene: -; abundance: -; v_gene: TRBV12-3/TRBV12-4; CDR3aa: CASASLLRQHEAFF; CDR3nt: TGTGCCAGCGCTAGTCTTCTCCGACAGCATGAAGCTTTCTTT
j_gene: TRBJ1-1; d_gene: -; abundance: few; v_gene: TRBV10-3; CDR3aa: CAIHGAQPEAFF; CDR3nt: TGTGCCATACATGGGGCACAGCCTGAAGCTTTCTTT
j_gene: TRBJ2-7; d_gene: -; abundance: few; v_gene: TRBV12-3/TRBV12-4; CDR3aa: CASAVRAPYEQYF; CDR3nt: TGTGCCAGTGCCGTCCGTGCCCCCTACGAGCAGTACTTC
j_gene: TRBJ2-2; d_gene: -; abundance: -; v_gene: TRBV5-1; CDR3aa: CASSPSPGGLGGELFF; CDR3nt: TGCGCCAGCAGCCCTTCGCCCGGGGGGCTCGGCGGGGAGCTGTTTTTT
j_gene: TRBJ2-7; d_gene: TRBD2; abundance: -; v_gene: TRBV5-5; CDR3aa: CASSQLAGVGEQYF; CDR3nt: TGTGCCAGCAGCCAACTAGCGGGAGTGGGCGAGCAGTACTTC
j_gene: TRBJ2-5; d_gene: -; abundance: -; v_gene: TRBV7-8; CDR3aa: CASSLGWGAQETQYF; CDR3nt: TGTGCCAGCAGCTTAGGATGGGGCGCCCAAGAGACCCAGTACTTC
j_gene: TRBJ1-1; d_gene: -; abundance: -; v_gene: TRBV19; CDR3aa: CASSIFGPMNTEAFF; CDR3nt: TGTGCCAGTAGTATATTTGGGCCCATGAACACTGAAGCTTTCTTT
j_gene: TRBJ2-1; d_gene: -; abundance: few; v_gene: TRBV5-1; CDR3aa: CASSLDGDTYNEQFF; CDR3nt: TGCGCCAGCAGCTTGGATGGGGACACCTACAATGAGCAGTTCTTC
j_gene: TRBJ2-1; d_gene: -; abundance: few; v_gene: TRBV29-1; CDR3aa: CSARTGSDEQFF; CDR3nt: TGCAGCGCCAGAACAGGGTCCGATGAGCAGTTCTTC
j_gene: TRBJ2-5; d_gene: TRBD2; abundance: -; v_gene: TRBV2; CDR3aa: CASSGGLAGGRETQYF; CDR3nt: TGTGCCAGCAGTGGAGGACTAGCGGGAGGTCGGGAGACCCAGTACTTC
j_gene: TRBJ1-6; d_gene: TRBD1; abundance: few; v_gene: TRBV2; CDR3aa: CASREDRGLHSPLHF; CDR3nt: TGTGCCAGCAGAGAGGACAGGGGGCTTCATTCACCCCTCCACTTT
j_gene: TRBJ2-7; d_gene: TRBD2; abundance: few; v_gene: TRBV29-1; CDR3aa: CSVETSGKYEQYF; CDR3nt: TGCAGCGTCGAGACTAGCGGTAAATACGAGCAGTACTTC
j_gene: TRBJ1-2; d_gene: -; abundance: -; v_gene: TRBV7-9; CDR3aa: CASRPNGVDYGYTF; CDR3nt: TGTGCCAGCAGACCTAATGGAGTTGACTATGGCTACACCTTC
j_gene: TRBJ2-7; d_gene: -; abundance: -; v_gene: TRBV20-1; CDR3aa: CSASGGPKVVEQYF; CDR3nt: TGCAGTGCTAGCGGGGGGCCCAAGGTGGTCGAGCAGTACTTC
j_gene: TRBJ1-4; d_gene: TRBD1; abundance: -; v_gene: TRBV7-9; CDR3aa: CASSIQQGANEKLFF; CDR3nt: TGTGCCAGCAGCATCCAACAGGGGGCTAATGAAAAACTGTTTTTT
j_gene: TRBJ2-7; d_gene: -; abundance: few; v_gene: TRBV3-1; CDR3aa: CASSPSDSFYEQYF; CDR3nt: TGTGCCAGCAGCCCCTCGGACAGTTTCTACGAGCAGTACTTC
j_gene: TRBJ2-7; d_gene: -; abundance: once; v_gene: TRBV10-3; CDR3aa: CAISERQDEQYF; CDR3nt: TGTGCCATCAGTGAGCGACAGGACGAGCAGTACTTC
j_gene: TRBJ2-7; d_gene: -; abundance: -; v_gene: TRBV6-1; CDR3aa: CASSPYAYEQYF; CDR3nt: TGTGCCAGCAGTCCTTACGCGTACGAGCAGTACTTC
j_gene: TRBJ2-1; d_gene: TRBD2; abundance: -; v_gene: TRBV20-1; CDR3aa: CSANDLAGGPSSYNEQFF; CDR3nt: TGCAGTGCCAACGACTTAGCGGGAGGTCCTAGCTCCTACAATGAGCAGTTCTTC
j_gene: TRBJ2-3; d_gene: -; abundance: few; v_gene: TRBV20-1; CDR3aa: CSARRGGGGDTQYF; CDR3nt: TGCAGTGCTAGAAGGGGCGGAGGGGGTGATACGCAGTATTTT
j_gene: TRBJ1-2; d_gene: -; abundance: -; v_gene: TRBV5-1; CDR3aa: CASTPGSGTPPGYTF; CDR3nt: TGCGCCAGCACCCCGGGATCCGGAACACCCCCTGGCTACACCTTC
j_gene: TRBJ1-5; d_gene: TRBD1; abundance: few; v_gene: TRBV30; CDR3aa: CAWTQGSNQPQHF; CDR3nt: TGTGCCTGGACACAGGGGAGCAATCAGCCCCAGCATTTT
j_gene: TRBJ2-3; d_gene: -; abundance: few; v_gene: TRBV20-1; CDR3aa: CSARPFRRMATDTQYF; CDR3nt: TGCAGTGCTAGGCCTTTTAGGAGAATGGCCACAGATACGCAGTATTTT
j_gene: TRBJ2-5; d_gene: -; abundance: -; v_gene: TRBV29-1; CDR3aa: CSVVSRTPETQYF; CDR3nt: TGCAGCGTTGTATCCCGGACCCCAGAGACCCAGTACTTC
j_gene: TRBJ2-1; d_gene: -; abundance: -; v_gene: TRBV19; CDR3aa: CASSTRVAYNEQFF; CDR3nt: TGTGCCAGTAGTACCAGGGTGGCCTACAATGAGCAGTTCTTC
j_gene: TRBJ2-7; d_gene: -; abundance: -; v_gene: TRBV2; CDR3aa: CASSEGPGPSYEQYF; CDR3nt: TGTGCCAGCAGTGAAGGGCCGGGGCCCTCCTACGAGCAGTACTTC
j_gene: TRBJ2-3; d_gene: -; abundance: -; v_gene: TRBV30; CDR3aa: CAWSRGTTPRVTDTQYF; CDR3nt: TGTGCCTGGAGTAGGGGGACGACCCCACGGGTCACAGATACGCAGTATTTT
j_gene: TRBJ1-2; d_gene: TRBD1; abundance: -; v_gene: TRBV6-5; CDR3aa: CASSYTRYDRASGYTF; CDR3nt: TGTGCCAGCAGTTACACCCGTTATGACAGGGCGTCTGGCTACACCTTC
j_gene: TRBJ2-7; d_gene: -; abundance: -; v_gene: TRBV6-5; CDR3aa: CASREWESSSEQYF; CDR3nt: TGTGCCAGCAGAGAATGGGAGAGCTCCTCCGAGCAGTACTTC
j_gene: TRBJ2-1; d_gene: -; abundance: few; v_gene: TRBV24-1; CDR3aa: CATSDPLQGDEQFF; CDR3nt: TGTGCCACCAGTGATCCTTTACAGGGAGATGAGCAGTTCTTC
j_gene: TRBJ2-5; d_gene: TRBD2; abundance: -; v_gene: TRBV7-6; CDR3aa: CASSPTIASGRETQYF; CDR3nt: TGTGCCAGCAGCCCTACTATTGCTAGCGGGAGAGAGACCCAGTACTTC